Listed below are T cell receptor beta chains from one sample, sequenced in a study of technical replicates of blood from several donors. Assay: immunoSEQ multiplex PCR; the TCRdb copy retains only in-frame clones and omits some. The sample consists of approximately 70,000 clones, about 94% of them appearing once. Sequencing was performed on T cells isolated from PBMCs. The receptor source for this set is a human donor in good health. The CDR3 runs from the conserved cysteine through the conserved F or W. D genes are given only for firm matches.

v_call | d_call | cdr3_aa
TRBV2 | NA | CASSEGTATNEKLFF
TRBV10-3 | NA | CAISESGGGEQFF
TRBV5-8 | NA | CASSWRPNTEAFF
TRBV7-6 | NA | CASSLGERGTYEQYF
TRBV6-5 | NA | CATHKNYGYTF
TRBV18 | NA | CASSPLPSGNQPQHF
TRBV5-5 | NA | CASSLEVREQYF
TRBV5-1 | TRBD1 | CASSKGQEPNYGYTF
TRBV19 | NA | CATDGAYGNTIYF
TRBV5-5 | NA | CASRLPGQAYEQYF
TRBV11-2 | TRBD1 | CASSSRDRAHEQYF
TRBV4-1 | NA | CASSQDKGPYEQYF
TRBV7-9 | TRBD1 | CASSLGQGASNEQFF
TRBV5-1 | NA | CASSPDFPSYEQYF
TRBV9 | NA | CASSRGGQPQHF
TRBV4-3 | TRBD1 | CASSQSTGATYEQYF